This T cell receptor beta chain originates from a study of beta chain features in type 1 diabetes. The V gene end was trimmed by 1 base and the J gene end by 4 bases; junction bases not matched to a gene: 9. This CDR3 has 16 amino acids. In germline, CDR1 is LNHNV, CDR2 YYDKDF (reference sequence). As regards this clone: What it binds is unknown.

Since all of the isolated RNA was reverse transcribed, expressed TCRB transcripts were what got sequenced. Libraries were prepared by immunoSEQ multiplex PCR; TCRdb keeps only in-frame clonotypes and omits some of them. The table shows nearly 700,000 clones, with 13% occurring only once. Regarding the study as a whole: TCRB CDR3 length was moderately but significantly reduced in all four CD4+ subsets of Type 1 diabetes patients.

The chain employs TRBV15 and TRBJ1-1, with 7 bases aligning to TRBD1. What was sequenced was naive CD4+ T cells from blood. The sequence came from a man aged 18-30 years with type 1 diabetes. CDR3 DNA sequence: TGTGCCACCAGCAGAGGACAGGGAGCTTTTGGCACTGAAGCTTTCTTT. Amino acid sequence: CATSRGQGAFGTEAFF.